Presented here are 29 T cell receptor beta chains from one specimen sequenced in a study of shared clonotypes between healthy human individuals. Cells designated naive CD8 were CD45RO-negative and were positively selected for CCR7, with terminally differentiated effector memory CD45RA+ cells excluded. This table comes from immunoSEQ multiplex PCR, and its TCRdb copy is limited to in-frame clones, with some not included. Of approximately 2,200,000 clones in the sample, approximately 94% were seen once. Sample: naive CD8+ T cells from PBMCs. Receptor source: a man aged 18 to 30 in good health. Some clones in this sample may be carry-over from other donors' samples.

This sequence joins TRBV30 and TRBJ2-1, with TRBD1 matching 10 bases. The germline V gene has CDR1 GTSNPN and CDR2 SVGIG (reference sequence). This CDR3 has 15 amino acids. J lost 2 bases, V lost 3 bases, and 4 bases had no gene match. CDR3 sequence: CAWRPGTGAYNEQFF. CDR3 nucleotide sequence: TGTGCCTGGAGGCCGGGGACAGGGGCCTACAATGAGCAGTTCTTC. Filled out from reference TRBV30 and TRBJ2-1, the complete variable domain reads SQTIHQWPATLVQPVGSPLSLECTVEGTSNPNLYWYRQAAGRGLQLLFYSVGIGQISSEVPQNLSASRPQDRQFILSSKKLLLSDSGFYLCAWRPGTGAYNEQFFGPGTRLTVL.

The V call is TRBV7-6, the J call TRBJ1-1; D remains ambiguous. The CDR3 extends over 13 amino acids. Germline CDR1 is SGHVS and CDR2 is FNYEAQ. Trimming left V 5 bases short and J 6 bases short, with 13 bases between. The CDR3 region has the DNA TGTGCCAGCAGCGCCGACCCTAACCCTGAAGCTTTCTTT. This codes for CASSADPNPEAFF.

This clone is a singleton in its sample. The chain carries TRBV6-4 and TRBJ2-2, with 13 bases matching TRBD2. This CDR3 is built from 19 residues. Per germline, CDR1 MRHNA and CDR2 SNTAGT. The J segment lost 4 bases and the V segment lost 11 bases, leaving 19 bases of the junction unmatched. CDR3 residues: CAGEVGVLAGGLGTGELFF. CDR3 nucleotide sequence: TGTGCCGGGGAAGTAGGAGTACTAGCGGGAGGGCTGGGCACCGGGGAGCTGTTTTTT.

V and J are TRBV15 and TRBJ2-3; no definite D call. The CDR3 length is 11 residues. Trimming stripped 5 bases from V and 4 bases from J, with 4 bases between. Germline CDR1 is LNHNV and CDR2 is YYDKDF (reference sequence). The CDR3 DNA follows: TGTGCCACCAGCGGATCAGATACGCAGTATTTT. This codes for CATSGSDTQYF.

The CDR3 DNA sequence: TGTGCCAGCAACCCGACTAGCGGGAGGGGGGAGCTGTTTTTT. Translated: CASNPTSGRGELFF. The rearrangement uses TRBV6-5 and TRBJ2-2; 13 bases align to TRBD2. Trimming at V came to 7 bases and at J to 8 bases, leaving 4 bases not matched to a gene. The CDR3 is made up of 14 amino acids. The germline V gene has CDR1 MNHEY and CDR2 SVGAGI.

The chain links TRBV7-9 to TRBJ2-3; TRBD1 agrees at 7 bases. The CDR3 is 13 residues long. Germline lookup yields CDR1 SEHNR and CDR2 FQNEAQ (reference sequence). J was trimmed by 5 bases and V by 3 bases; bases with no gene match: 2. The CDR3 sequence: CASSFQGEDTQYF. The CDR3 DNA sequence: TGTGCCAGCAGCTTTCAGGGGGAAGATACGCAGTATTTT.

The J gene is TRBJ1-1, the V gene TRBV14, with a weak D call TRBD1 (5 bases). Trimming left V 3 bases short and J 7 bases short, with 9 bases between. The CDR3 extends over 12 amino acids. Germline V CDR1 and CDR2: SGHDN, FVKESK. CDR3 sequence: CASSQLTVEAFF. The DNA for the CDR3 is TGTGCCAGCAGCCAGCTGACAGTTGAAGCTTTCTTT.

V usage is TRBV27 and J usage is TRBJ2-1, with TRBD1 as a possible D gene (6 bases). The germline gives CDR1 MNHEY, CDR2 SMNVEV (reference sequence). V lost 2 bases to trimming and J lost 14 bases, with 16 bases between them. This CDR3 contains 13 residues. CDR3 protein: CASSLIPARDKFF. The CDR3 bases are TGTGCCAGCAGTTTAATCCCAGCCCGGGACAAGTTCTTC.

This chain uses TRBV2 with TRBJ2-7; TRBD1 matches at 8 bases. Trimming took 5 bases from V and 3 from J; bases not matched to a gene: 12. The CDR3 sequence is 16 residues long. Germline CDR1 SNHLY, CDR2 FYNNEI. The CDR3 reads CASSFDDSGTGYEQYF. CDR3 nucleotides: TGTGCCAGCAGTTTCGACGATTCCGGGACAGGCTACGAGCAGTACTTC.

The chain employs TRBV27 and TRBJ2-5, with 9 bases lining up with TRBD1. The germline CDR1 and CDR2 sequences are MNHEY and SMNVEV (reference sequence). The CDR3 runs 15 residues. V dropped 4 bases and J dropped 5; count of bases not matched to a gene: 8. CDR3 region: CASSYRDRVDETQYF. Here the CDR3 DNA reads TGTGCCAGCAGTTACCGGGACAGGGTGGACGAGACCCAGTACTTC.

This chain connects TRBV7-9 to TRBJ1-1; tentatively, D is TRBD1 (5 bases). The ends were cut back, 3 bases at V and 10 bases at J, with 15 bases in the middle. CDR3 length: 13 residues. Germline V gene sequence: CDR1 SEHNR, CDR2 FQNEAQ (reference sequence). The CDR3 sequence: CASSFDGQFAAFF. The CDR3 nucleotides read TGTGCCAGCAGCTTCGATGGACAATTCGCAGCTTTCTTT.

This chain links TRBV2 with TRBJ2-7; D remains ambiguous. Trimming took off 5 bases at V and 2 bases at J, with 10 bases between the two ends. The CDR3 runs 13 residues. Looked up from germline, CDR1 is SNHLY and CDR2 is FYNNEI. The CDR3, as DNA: TGTGCCAGCAGTAACACCGGAGCCTACGAGCAGTACTTC. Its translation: CASSNTGAYEQYF.

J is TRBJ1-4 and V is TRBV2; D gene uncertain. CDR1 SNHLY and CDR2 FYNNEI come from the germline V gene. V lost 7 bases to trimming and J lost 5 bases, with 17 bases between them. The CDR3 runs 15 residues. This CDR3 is CASMEANRPNEKLFF. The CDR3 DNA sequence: TGTGCCAGCATGGAAGCTAACCGGCCCAATGAAAAACTGTTTTTT. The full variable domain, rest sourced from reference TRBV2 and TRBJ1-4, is EPEVTQTPSHQVTQMGQEVILRCVPISNHLYFYWYRQILGQKVEFLVSFYNNEISEKSEIFDDQFSVERPDGSNFTLKIRSTKLEDSAMYFCASMEANRPNEKLFFGSGTQLSVL.

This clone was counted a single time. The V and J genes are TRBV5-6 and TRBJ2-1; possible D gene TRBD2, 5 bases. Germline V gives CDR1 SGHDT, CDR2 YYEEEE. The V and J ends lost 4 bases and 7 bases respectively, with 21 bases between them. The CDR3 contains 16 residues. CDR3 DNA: TGTGCCAGCAGCCCCTGGCGGGTGAGGAGAGAGAATGAGCAGTTCTTC. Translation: CASSPWRVRRENEQFF.

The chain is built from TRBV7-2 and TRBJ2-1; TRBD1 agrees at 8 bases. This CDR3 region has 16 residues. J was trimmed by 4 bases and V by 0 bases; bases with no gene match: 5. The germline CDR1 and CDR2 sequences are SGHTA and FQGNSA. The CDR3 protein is CASSLATGTGYNEQFF. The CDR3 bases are TGTGCCAGCAGCTTAGCAACTGGGACAGGATACAATGAGCAGTTCTTC.

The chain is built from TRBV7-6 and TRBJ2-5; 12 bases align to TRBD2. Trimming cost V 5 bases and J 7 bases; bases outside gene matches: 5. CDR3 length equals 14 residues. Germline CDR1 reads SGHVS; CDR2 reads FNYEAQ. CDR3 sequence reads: CASSPGTSGWTQYF. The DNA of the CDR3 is TGTGCCAGCAGCCCCGGGACTAGCGGGTGGACCCAGTACTTC.

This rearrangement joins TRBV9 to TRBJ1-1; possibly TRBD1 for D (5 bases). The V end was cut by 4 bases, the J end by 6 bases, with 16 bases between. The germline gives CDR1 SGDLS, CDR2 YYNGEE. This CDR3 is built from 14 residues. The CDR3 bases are TGTGCCAGCAGCCCTGCAGGGAGGTGGCCTGAAGCTTTCTTT. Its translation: CASSPAGRWPEAFF.

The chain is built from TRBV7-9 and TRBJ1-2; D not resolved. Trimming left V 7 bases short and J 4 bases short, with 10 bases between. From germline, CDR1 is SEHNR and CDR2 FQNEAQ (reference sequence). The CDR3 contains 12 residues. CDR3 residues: CASNPYGYGYTF. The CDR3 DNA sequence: TGTGCCAGCAACCCCTACGGCTATGGCTACACCTTC.

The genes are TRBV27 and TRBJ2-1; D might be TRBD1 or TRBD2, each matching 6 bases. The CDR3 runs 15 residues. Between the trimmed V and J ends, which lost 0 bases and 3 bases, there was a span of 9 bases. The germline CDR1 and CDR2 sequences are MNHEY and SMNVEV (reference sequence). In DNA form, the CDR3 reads TGTGCCAGCAGTTTATCGGGGGGCTTCTACAATGAGCAGTTCTTC. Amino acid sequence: CASSLSGGFYNEQFF.

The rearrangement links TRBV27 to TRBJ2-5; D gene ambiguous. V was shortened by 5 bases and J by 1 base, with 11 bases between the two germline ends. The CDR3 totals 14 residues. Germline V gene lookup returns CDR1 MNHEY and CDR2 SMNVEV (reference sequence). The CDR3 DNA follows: TGTGCCAGCAGTGCCGGAAGGCCCCAAGAGACCCAGTACTTC. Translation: CASSAGRPQETQYF.

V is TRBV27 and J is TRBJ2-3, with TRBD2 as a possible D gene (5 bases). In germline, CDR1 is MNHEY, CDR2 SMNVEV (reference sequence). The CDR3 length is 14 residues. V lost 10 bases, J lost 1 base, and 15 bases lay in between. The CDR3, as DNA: TGTGCCACCCGGGCTAGCCGGGGCACAGATACGCAGTATTTT. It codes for CATRASRGTDTQYF.

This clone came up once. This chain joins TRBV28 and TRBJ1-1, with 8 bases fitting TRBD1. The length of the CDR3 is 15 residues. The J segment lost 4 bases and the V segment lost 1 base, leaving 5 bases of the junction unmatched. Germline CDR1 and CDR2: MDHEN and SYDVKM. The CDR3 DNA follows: TGTGCCAGCAGTTTATTGGGACAGGCGATCACTGAAGCTTTCTTT. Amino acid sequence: CASSLLGQAITEAFF.

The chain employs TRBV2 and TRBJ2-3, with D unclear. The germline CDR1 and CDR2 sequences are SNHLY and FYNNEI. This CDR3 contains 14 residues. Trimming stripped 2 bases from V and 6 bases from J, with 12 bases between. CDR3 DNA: TGTGCCAGCAGTGAAACCGCCCCACTCGATACGCAGTATTTT. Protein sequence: CASSETAPLDTQYF.

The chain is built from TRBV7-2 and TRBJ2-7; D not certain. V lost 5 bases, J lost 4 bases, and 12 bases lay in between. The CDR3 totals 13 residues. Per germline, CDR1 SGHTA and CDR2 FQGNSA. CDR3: CASSPGLHYEQYF. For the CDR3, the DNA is TGTGCCAGCAGCCCCGGGCTCCATTACGAGCAGTACTTC.

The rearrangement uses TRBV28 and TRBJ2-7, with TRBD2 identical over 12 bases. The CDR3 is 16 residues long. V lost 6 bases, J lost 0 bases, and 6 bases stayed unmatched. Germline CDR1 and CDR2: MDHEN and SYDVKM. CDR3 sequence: CASSRGLAGLSYEQYF. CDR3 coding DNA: TGTGCCAGCAGCCGGGGACTAGCGGGTCTCTCCTACGAGCAGTACTTC.

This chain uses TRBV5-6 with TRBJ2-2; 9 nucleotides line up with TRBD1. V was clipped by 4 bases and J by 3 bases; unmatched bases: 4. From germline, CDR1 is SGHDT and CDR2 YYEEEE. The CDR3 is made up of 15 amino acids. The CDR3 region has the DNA TGTGCCAGCAGCGGCCGGGACAGGGACACCGGGGAGCTGTTTTTT. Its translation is CASSGRDRDTGELFF.

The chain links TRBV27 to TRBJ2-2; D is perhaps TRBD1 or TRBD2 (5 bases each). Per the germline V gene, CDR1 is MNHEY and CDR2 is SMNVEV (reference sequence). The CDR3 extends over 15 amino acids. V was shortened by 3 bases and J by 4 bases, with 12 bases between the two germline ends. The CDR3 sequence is CASSFFPGTTGELFF. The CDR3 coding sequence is TGTGCCAGCAGTTTTTTCCCAGGGACCACCGGGGAGCTGTTTTTT.

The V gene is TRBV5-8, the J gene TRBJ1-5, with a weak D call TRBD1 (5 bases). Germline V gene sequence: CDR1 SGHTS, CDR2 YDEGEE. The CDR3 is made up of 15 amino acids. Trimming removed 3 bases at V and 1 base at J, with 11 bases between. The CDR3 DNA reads TGTGCCAGCAGCTGGAGCGGGGGAAGCAATCAGCCCCAGCATTTT. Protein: CASSWSGGSNQPQHF.

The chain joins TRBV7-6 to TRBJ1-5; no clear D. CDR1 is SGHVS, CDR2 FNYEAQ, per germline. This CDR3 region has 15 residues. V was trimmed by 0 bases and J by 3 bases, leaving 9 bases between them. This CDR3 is CASSLAEQDNQPQHF. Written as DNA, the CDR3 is TGTGCCAGCAGCTTAGCGGAGCAGGACAATCAGCCCCAGCATTTT.